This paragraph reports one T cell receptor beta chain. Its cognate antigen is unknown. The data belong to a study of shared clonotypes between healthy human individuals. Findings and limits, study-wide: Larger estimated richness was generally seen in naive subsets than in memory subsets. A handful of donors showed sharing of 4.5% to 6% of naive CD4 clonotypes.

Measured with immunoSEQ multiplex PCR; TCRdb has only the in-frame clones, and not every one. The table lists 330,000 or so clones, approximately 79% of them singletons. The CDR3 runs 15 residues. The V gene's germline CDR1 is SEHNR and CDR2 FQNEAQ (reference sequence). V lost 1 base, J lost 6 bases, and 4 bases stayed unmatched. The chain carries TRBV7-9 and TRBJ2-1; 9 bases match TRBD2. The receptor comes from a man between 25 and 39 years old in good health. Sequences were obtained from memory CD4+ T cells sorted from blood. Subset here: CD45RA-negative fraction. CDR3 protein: CASSLVSSGTNEQFF. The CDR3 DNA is TGTGCCAGCAGCTTAGTGTCTAGCGGGACCAATGAGCAGTTCTTC. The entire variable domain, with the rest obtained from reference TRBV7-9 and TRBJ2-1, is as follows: DTGVSQNPRHKITKRGQNVTFRCDPISEHNRLYWYRQTLGQGPEFLTYFQNEAQLEKSRLLSDRFSAERPKGSFSTLEIQRTEQGDSAMYLCASSLVSSGTNEQFFGPGTRLTVL.